This T cell receptor beta chain was retrieved from a study of cytomegalovirus exposure and HLA in healthy donors. Repertoires were generated with immunoSEQ multiplex PCR, while TCRdb's copy carries only in-frame clones and drops some. The sample carries 280,000 or so clones, approximately 90% recorded once. A note on this clone: At one of its ends the junction is not consistent with the germline gene, which may arise from a read error.

The V gene's germline CDR1 is SNHLY and CDR2 FYNNEI. CDR3 length: 14 residues. The sequence came from a woman between 18 and 29 years old in good health and CMV-seronegative. Sequencing used PBMCs. V is TRBV2 and J is TRBJ2-3; TRBD2 matches 9 bases. The CDR3 sequence: CASSAAGGTDTQYF. The CDR3 DNA reads as TGTGCCAGCAGTGCAGCGGGAGGCACGGATACGCAGTATTTT.